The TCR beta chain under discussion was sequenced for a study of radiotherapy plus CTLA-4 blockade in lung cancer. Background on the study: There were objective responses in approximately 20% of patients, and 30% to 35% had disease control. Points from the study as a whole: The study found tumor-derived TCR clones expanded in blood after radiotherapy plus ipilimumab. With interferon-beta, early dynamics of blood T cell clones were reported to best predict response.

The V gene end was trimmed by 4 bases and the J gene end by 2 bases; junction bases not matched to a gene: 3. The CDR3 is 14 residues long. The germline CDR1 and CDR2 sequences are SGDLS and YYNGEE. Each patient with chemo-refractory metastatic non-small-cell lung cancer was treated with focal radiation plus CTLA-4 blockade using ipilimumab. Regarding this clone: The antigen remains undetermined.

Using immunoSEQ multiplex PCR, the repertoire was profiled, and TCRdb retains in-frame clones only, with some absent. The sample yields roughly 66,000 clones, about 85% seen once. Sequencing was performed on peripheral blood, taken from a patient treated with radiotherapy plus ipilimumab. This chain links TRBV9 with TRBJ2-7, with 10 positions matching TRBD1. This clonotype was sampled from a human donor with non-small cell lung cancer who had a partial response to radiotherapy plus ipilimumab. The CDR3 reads CASSRDRGTYEQYF. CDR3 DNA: TGTGCCAGCAGCCGGGACAGGGGCACCTACGAGCAGTACTTC.